Below, 18 T cell receptor beta chains from the same sample are listed, as sequenced in a study of OX40 agonist ivuxolimab in advanced cancers. Sequencing used immunoSEQ multiplex PCR; TCRdb keeps in-frame clones, though not all of them. The repertoire holds 30,000 to 40,000 clones, over 85% seen once, with approximately 9.7% in the top ten. The sample in question was CD4+ or CD8+ T cells sorted from blood, obtained in a trial of the OX40 agonist ivuxolimab. Receptors originate from an adult with an advanced solid tumor such as melanoma, head and neck, liver or kidney cancer.

The rearrangement uses TRBV6-1 and TRBJ1-1; the match to TRBD1 covers 7 bases. Germline CDR1 reads MNHNS; CDR2 reads SASEGT. Germline trimming cut 6 bases from V and 1 base from J; bases unmatched to any gene: 5. The CDR3 extends over 14 amino acids. CDR3 in amino acids: CASRKRTGNTEAFF. In DNA form, the CDR3 reads TGTGCCAGCAGGAAAAGGACAGGGAACACTGAAGCTTTCTTT.

The chain joins TRBV9 to TRBJ2-7, with 8 bases fitting TRBD1. Germline V gene lookup returns CDR1 SGDLS and CDR2 YYNGEE. This CDR3 comprises 14 residues. V lost 4 bases to trimming and J lost 5 bases; unmatched junction nucleotides: 8. This CDR3 reads CASSPRTGRNEQYF. The CDR3 region has the DNA TGTGCCAGCAGCCCCCGGACAGGGAGAAACGAGCAGTACTTC.

This chain connects TRBV5-1 to TRBJ2-3, with TRBD2 matching 10 bases. The CDR3 loop spans 22 amino acids. With 0 bases clipped from V and 1 base from J, the junction kept 20 bases outside the gene matches. The germline V gene has CDR1 SGHRS and CDR2 YFSETQ. The CDR3 region is CASSLEVIASGRLPLGTDTQYF. DNA for the CDR3: TGCGCCAGCAGCTTGGAGGTTATAGCTAGCGGGAGACTACCCCTAGGCACAGATACGCAGTATTTT.

About this clone: The sample has other DNA sequences that encode this CDR3 too. The chain is built from TRBV7-2 and TRBJ2-3, with TRBD2 identical over 9 bases. After removal of 1 base from V and 1 base from J, the junction contained 0 bases not matched to a gene. This CDR3 has 15 amino acids. The germline V gene has CDR1 SGHTA and CDR2 FQGNSA. The CDR3 here is CASSLGLAGTDTQYF. The CDR3 DNA follows: TGTGCCAGCAGCTTAGGACTAGCGGGCACAGATACGCAGTATTTT.

J is TRBJ2-2 and V is TRBV7-9, with a tentative D call TRBD2 (6 bases). CDR1 is SEHNR, CDR2 FQNEAQ, per germline (reference sequence). Trimming took 7 bases from V and 0 from J, leaving 15 bases between them. This CDR3 spans 16 amino acids. The CDR3 coding sequence is TGTGCCAGCATGCAGGGCGGGACCTCGAACACCGGGGAGCTGTTTTTT. Residues: CASMQGGTSNTGELFF. Using reference TRBV7-9 and TRBJ2-2 for the parts outside the CDR3, the full variable domain is DTGVSQNPRHKITKRGQNVTFRCDPISEHNRLYWYRQTLGQGPEFLTYFQNEAQLEKSRLLSDRFSAERPKGSFSTLEIQRTEQGDSAMYLCASMQGGTSNTGELFFGEGSRLTVL.

This chain uses TRBV5-4 with TRBJ2-2; 9 nucleotides line up with TRBD2. This CDR3 is built from 19 residues. Losses at the gene ends were 5 bases for V and 7 bases for J; bases not matched to a gene: 21. Germline values: CDR1 SGHNT, CDR2 YYREEE (reference sequence). CDR3 region: CASSPPLIAGAEESGELFF. CDR3 in DNA: TGTGCCAGCAGTCCACCTCTGATAGCGGGAGCAGAGGAGAGCGGGGAGCTGTTTTTT.

Only a few counts were recorded for this clone. This chain links TRBV6-5 with TRBJ2-5; TRBD2 aligns across 7 bases. The CDR3 runs 13 residues. With 6 bases clipped from V and 5 bases from J, the junction kept 6 bases outside the gene matches. Germline V gene data show CDR1 as MNHEY and CDR2 as SVGAGI. CDR3 residues: CASRSTSVETQYF. The CDR3 region has the DNA TGTGCCAGCAGGTCAACTAGCGTGGAGACCCAGTACTTC.

V and J are TRBV7-2 and TRBJ1-2, with 10 positions matching TRBD1. V shed 2 bases and J 6 bases; nucleotides not matched to a gene: 6. The CDR3 is 15 amino acids. Germline loops: CDR1 SGHTA, CDR2 FQGNSA. The CDR3 DNA reads TGTGCCAGCAGCTTAAGACAGGGGGCTGGCGATGGCTACACCTTC. This gives the protein CASSLRQGAGDGYTF.

The chain carries TRBV7-6 and TRBJ2-3, with 7 bases lining up with TRBD2. Germline V gives CDR1 SGHVS, CDR2 FNYEAQ. Trimming at V came to 4 bases and at J to 2 bases, leaving 12 bases not matched to a gene. The CDR3 spans 17 residues. The CDR3, as DNA: TGTGCCAGCAGCTCCCTCCAGGGAAGCGGGGCCACAGATACGCAGTATTTT. It encodes CASSSLQGSGATDTQYF.

The chain is built from TRBV7-3 and TRBJ1-2; D is uncertain. Germline V gene lookup returns CDR1 SGHTA and CDR2 FQGTGA. This CDR3 is 16 amino acids long. Trimming left V 1 base short and J 1 base short, with 13 bases between. In DNA form, the CDR3 reads TGTGCCAGCAGCTTAAGAGGAGGGAGTGGTAACTATGGCTACACCTTC. Its protein product is CASSLRGGSGNYGYTF.

The rearrangement uses TRBV10-2 and TRBJ1-2; no clear D gene. Per germline, CDR1 WSHSY and CDR2 SAAADI. The CDR3 is 14 amino acids. Trimming removed 2 bases from V and 2 bases from J, with 9 bases in between. CDR3 nucleotide sequence: TGCGCCAGCAGTGAGATTCAGAAAAACTATGGCTACACCTTC. Residues: CASSEIQKNYGYTF.

The CDR3 sequence is CATLSSGNTIYF. The CDR3 nucleotides are TGTGCCACCTTGAGCTCTGGAAACACCATATATTTT. The rearrangement uses TRBV10-3 and TRBJ1-3; D is unresolved. The V and J ends lost 10 bases and 0 bases respectively, with 7 bases between them. The CDR3 loop spans 12 amino acids. Germline CDR1 is ENHRY and CDR2 is SYGVKD.

V usage is TRBV19 and J usage is TRBJ2-7, with TRBD1 matching over 9 bases. This CDR3 region has 14 residues. The J segment lost 5 bases and the V segment lost 5 bases, leaving 7 bases of the junction unmatched. From germline, CDR1 is LNHDA and CDR2 SQIVND (reference sequence). The CDR3 region is CASSRGQGGDEQYF. The CDR3, as DNA: TGTGCCAGTAGTCGGGGACAGGGAGGGGACGAGCAGTACTTC.

The chain carries TRBV19 and TRBJ1-5; D gene ambiguous. This CDR3 comprises 14 residues. The V and J ends lost 0 bases and 6 bases respectively, with 9 bases between them. Germline V gives CDR1 LNHDA, CDR2 SQIVND (reference sequence). Here the CDR3 reads CASSIEGPGQPQHF. The CDR3 DNA reads as TGTGCCAGTAGTATAGAAGGGCCCGGTCAGCCCCAGCATTTT. Looking up the rest from reference TRBV19 and TRBJ1-5 gives the full variable domain: DGGITQSPKYLFRKEGQNVTLSCEQNLNHDAMYWYRQDPGQGLRLIYYSQIVNDFQKGDIAEGYSVSREKKESFPLTVTSAQKNPTAFYLCASSIEGPGQPQHFGDGTRLSIL.

The chain couples TRBV5-1 to TRBJ2-7; the match to TRBD1 covers 9 bases. Trimming at V came to 4 bases and at J to 5 bases, leaving 7 bases not matched to a gene. The CDR3 loop spans 14 amino acids. Germline V gene sequence: CDR1 SGHRS, CDR2 YFSETQ. The CDR3 sequence: CASSQGTGFNEQYF. CDR3 DNA: TGCGCCAGCAGCCAAGGGACAGGGTTCAACGAGCAGTACTTC.

This chain connects TRBV5-4 to TRBJ1-4; D call uncertain. This CDR3 spans 15 amino acids. The V end lost 0 bases, the J end lost 7 bases, and 13 bases lay between the germline ends. Germline V gives CDR1 SGHNT, CDR2 YYREEE (reference sequence). CDR3 sequence (DNA): TGTGCCAGCAGCTTGGGCCCGGGTGGCAGTGAAAAACTGTTTTTT. Translation: CASSLGPGGSEKLFF.

The chain employs TRBV6-1 and TRBJ2-1; D may be TRBD2 (5 bases). The V gene's germline CDR1 is MNHNS and CDR2 SASEGT. V was pared by 3 bases and J by 4 bases, with 10 bases between. The CDR3 extends over 14 amino acids. The CDR3 DNA follows: TGTGCCAGCAGTGACGAGGGCCCGTACAATGAGCAGTTCTTC. This gives the protein CASSDEGPYNEQFF.

The chain combines TRBV5-1 with TRBJ2-2; TRBD2 agrees at 11 bases. Germline V gene sequence: CDR1 SGHRS, CDR2 YFSETQ. V lost 1 base, J lost 5 bases, and 4 bases stayed unmatched. The CDR3 contains 16 residues. In nucleotides, the CDR3 is TGCGCCAGCAGCTTGTCGGCTAGCGGGAGGACCGGGGAGCTGTTTTTT. Translation gives CASSLSASGRTGELFF. Full variable domain (remainder filled in from reference TRBV5-1 and TRBJ2-2): KAGVTQTPRYLIKTRGQQVTLSCSPISGHRSVSWYQQTPGQGLQFLFEYFSETQRNKGNFPGRFSGRQFSNSRSEMNVSTLELGDSALYLCASSLSASGRTGELFFGEGSRLTVL.